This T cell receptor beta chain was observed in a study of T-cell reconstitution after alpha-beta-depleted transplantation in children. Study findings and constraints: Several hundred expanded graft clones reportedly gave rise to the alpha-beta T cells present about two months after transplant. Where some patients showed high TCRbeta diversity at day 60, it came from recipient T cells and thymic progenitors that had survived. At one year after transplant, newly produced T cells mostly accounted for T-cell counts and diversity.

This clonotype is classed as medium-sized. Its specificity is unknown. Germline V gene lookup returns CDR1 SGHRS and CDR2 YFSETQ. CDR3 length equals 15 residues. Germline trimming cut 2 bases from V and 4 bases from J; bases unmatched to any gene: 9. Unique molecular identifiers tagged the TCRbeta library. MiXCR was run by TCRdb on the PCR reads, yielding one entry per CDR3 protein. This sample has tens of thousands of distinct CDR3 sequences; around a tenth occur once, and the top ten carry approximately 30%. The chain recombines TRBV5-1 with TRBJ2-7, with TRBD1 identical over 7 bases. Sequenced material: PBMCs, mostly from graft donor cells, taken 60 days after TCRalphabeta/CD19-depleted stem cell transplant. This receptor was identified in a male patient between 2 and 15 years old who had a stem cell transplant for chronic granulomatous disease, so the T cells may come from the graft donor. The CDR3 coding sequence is TGCGCCAGCAGCTTAAACCCGGGACAGATTTACGAGCAGTACTTC. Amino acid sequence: CASSLNPGQIYEQYF.